This TCR beta chain was recorded in a study of cytomegalovirus exposure and HLA in healthy donors. Findings and limits, study-wide: A missense variant in DCLRE1C was later tied to TCR beta V- and J-gene trimming. In the analysis, some V segments, TRBV6-2 and TRBV6-3 included, were excluded as indistinguishable. Most CMV-associated TCR beta chains were later found to appear HLA-restricted. Relative to the roughly 640-donor mean, N-insertions were reportedly fewer in an Asian-associated ancestry cluster in a later analysis.

PCR used 60 Vbeta primers and 13 Jbeta primers. Sequenced by immunoSEQ multiplex PCR; TCRdb stores in-frame clones only, minus some. The sample yields fewer than 300,000 clones, 86% seen once. In its sample, this clone was seen once. Antigen unknown. CDR1 is MNHEY and CDR2 is SVGAGI in the germline V gene. CDR3 length equals 15 residues. J lost 1 base, V lost 6 bases, and 6 bases had no gene match. The origin of this receptor is a man aged 35-49 years in good health and CMV-seropositive. The chain carries TRBV6-5 and TRBJ1-5; 7 nucleotides line up with TRBD1. The sequenced sample consisted of PBMCs. As DNA, the CDR3 is TGTGCCAGCAGGTACAGGGGATTGAGCAATCAGCCCCAGCATTTT. Translating it yields CASRYRGLSNQPQHF.